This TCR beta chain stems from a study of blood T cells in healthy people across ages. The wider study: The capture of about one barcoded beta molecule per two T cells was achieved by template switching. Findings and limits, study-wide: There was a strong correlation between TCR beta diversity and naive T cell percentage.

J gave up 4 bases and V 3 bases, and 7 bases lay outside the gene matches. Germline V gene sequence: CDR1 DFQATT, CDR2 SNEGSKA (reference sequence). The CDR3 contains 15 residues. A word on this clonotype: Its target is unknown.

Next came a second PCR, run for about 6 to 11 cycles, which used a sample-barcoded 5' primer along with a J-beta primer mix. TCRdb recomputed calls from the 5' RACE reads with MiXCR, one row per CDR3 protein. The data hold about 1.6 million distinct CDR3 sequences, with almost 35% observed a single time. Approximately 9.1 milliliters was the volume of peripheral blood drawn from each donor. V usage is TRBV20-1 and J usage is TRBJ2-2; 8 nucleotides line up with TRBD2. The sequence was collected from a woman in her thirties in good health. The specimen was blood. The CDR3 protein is CSARPSGGRTGELFF. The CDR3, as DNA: TGCAGTGCTAGGCCCTCGGGGGGGCGCACCGGGGAGCTGTTTTTT.